A selection of T cell receptor beta chains follows, all from one sample in a study of human T cells and chemical hapten exposure. One entry per CDR3 protein, called by TCRdb with MiXCR from the RACE reads. The sample contains some 170,000 distinct CDR3 sequences, 20% to 25% of which appear only once. The sample was whole blood, taken in connection with sensitization to the hapten diphenylcyclopropenone (DPC). These receptors came from a woman between 45 and 60 years old with alopecia areata. Some clones in this sample may be carry-over from other donors' samples. Both conserved end residues are part of each CDR3. D genes are given only for firm matches. Some rows have no size entry. The others give once, few or many, or a class for an expanded clone.

12	NA	NA	TRBV7-2	TRBJ2-7	CASSRTPNEQYF	TGTGCCAGCAGCCGCACTCCAAACGAGCAGTACTTC
14	once	NA	TRBV5-1	TRBJ1-4	CASSSGDENEKLFF	TGCGCCAGCAGTTCAGGGGATGAAAATGAAAAACTGTTTTTT
15	NA	NA	TRBV2	TRBJ2-2	CASKSGDLYTGELFF	TGTGCCAGCAAGTCCGGGGACCTCTACACCGGGGAGCTGTTTTTT
17	NA	TRBD2	TRBV5-6	TRBJ2-3	CASSLDLAGGPEDTQYF	TGTGCCAGCAGCTTGGATCTAGCGGGAGGGCCGGAAGATACGCAGTATTTT
14	NA	NA	TRBV7-9	TRBJ2-5	CASSLDVGQETQYF	TGTGCCAGCAGCTTAGACGTGGGCCAAGAGACCCAGTACTTC
12	NA	TRBD1	TRBV29-1	TRBJ1-1	CSVGQGMTEAFF	TGCAGCGTGGGACAGGGGATGACTGAAGCTTTCTTT
17	few	NA	TRBV20-1	TRBJ1-6	CSARLQRGSSYNSPLHF	TGCAGTGCTAGACTCCAGAGGGGAAGCTCCTATAATTCACCCCTCCACTTT
12	NA	NA	TRBV30	TRBJ1-2	CAWSLGDGGYTF	TGTGCCTGGAGTCTAGGCGATGGTGGCTACACCTTC
17	NA	NA	TRBV9	TRBJ2-1	CASSPRRGREAHNEQFF	TGTGCCAGCAGCCCAAGGAGGGGGCGGGAGGCGCACAATGAGCAGTTCTTC
14	NA	NA	TRBV29-1	TRBJ2-1	CSVALQGAYNEQFF	TGCAGCGTTGCGTTGCAAGGGGCCTACAATGAGCAGTTCTTC
14	NA	NA	TRBV12-5	TRBJ2-1	CASGFGLAYNEQFF	TGTGCTAGTGGTTTTGGACTGGCCTACAATGAGCAGTTCTTC
15	NA	NA	TRBV20-1	TRBJ1-5	CSARGPLLTHQPQHF	TGCAGTGCTAGAGGGCCACTACTAACCCATCAGCCCCAGCATTTT
12	few	NA	TRBV7-2	TRBJ2-1	CASSVLVSEQFF	TGTGCCAGCAGCGTTCTAGTGAGCGAGCAGTTCTTC
14	few	NA	TRBV29-1	TRBJ2-1	CSVESRGLYNEQFF	TGCAGCGTTGAGTCTAGAGGCCTCTACAATGAGCAGTTCTTC
15	NA	NA	TRBV20-1	TRBJ2-1	CSASFGTSSYNEQFF	TGCAGTGCTAGTTTCGGGACGAGCTCCTACAATGAGCAGTTCTTC
13	NA	NA	TRBV29-1	TRBJ2-3	CSVEDRGGDTQYF	TGCAGCGTTGAAGATCGAGGGGGGGATACGCAGTATTTT
14	NA	NA	TRBV7-2	TRBJ2-5	CASSLDITVETQYF	TGTGCCAGCAGCTTAGACATCACGGTGGAGACCCAGTACTTC
15	NA	TRBD1	TRBV7-2	TRBJ2-7	CASSWGSQGVLEQYF	TGTGCCAGCAGCTGGGGGTCACAGGGGGTACTCGAGCAGTACTTC
15	NA	NA	TRBV7-3	TRBJ2-1	CASSKIKGGRGEQFF	TGTGCCAGCAGCAAAATTAAGGGGGGGAGGGGTGAGCAGTTCTTC
14	few	NA	TRBV12-3/TRBV12-4	TRBJ2-1	CASTRGEGYNEQFF	TGTGCCAGCACCCGAGGGGAAGGGTACAATGAGCAGTTCTTC
17	NA	NA	TRBV10-3	TRBJ1-4	CAISDSKGGQPNGKLFF	TGTGCCATCAGTGACTCCAAGGGTGGACAGCCTAATGGAAAACTGTTTTTT
13	NA	TRBD2	TRBV10-3	TRBJ2-5	CAITSGTQETQYF	TGTGCCATTACTAGCGGGACCCAAGAGACCCAGTACTTC
11	many	NA	TRBV29-1	TRBJ1-1	CSVRMNTEAFF	TGCAGCGTGAGAATGAACACTGAAGCTTTCTTT
16	NA	NA	TRBV15	TRBJ1-1	CATSREGRGMNTEAFF	TGTGCCACCAGCAGAGAGGGACGGGGGATGAACACTGAAGCTTTCTTT
14	few	TRBD1	TRBV7-9	TRBJ2-5	CASRGDRGSETQYF	TGTGCCAGCCGCGGGGACAGGGGATCAGAGACCCAGTACTTC
15	few	NA	TRBV20-1	TRBJ1-1	CSATTGNPRNTEAFF	TGCAGTGCCACAACAGGGAACCCCCGGAACACTGAAGCTTTCTTT
23	once	TRBD2	TRBV20-1	TRBJ2-3	CSARHRGPLGLAGGSSSTDTQYF	TGCAGTGCTAGACATCGAGGCCCGCTGGGGCTAGCGGGAGGATCCTCTAGCACAGATACGCAGTATTTT
15	few	TRBD2	TRBV20-1	TRBJ2-1	CSAPLGLAGYNEQFF	TGCAGTGCCCCCCTTGGACTAGCGGGGTACAATGAGCAGTTCTTC
15	few	TRBD2	TRBV5-1	TRBJ2-1	CASSLEGLAWNEQFF	TGCGCCAGCAGCTTGGAAGGACTAGCTTGGAATGAGCAGTTCTTC
12	many	NA	TRBV10-3	TRBJ2-1	CAISDSDNEQFF	TGTGCCATCAGTGACTCCGACAATGAGCAGTTCTTC
16	NA	NA	TRBV2	TRBJ2-2	CASRGQMKDSTGELFF	TGTGCCAGCAGAGGACAGATGAAGGACTCCACCGGGGAGCTGTTTTTT
13	few	NA	TRBV20-1	TRBJ1-1	CSAQGGFGTEAFF	TGCAGTGCTCAAGGCGGTTTTGGTACTGAAGCTTTCTTT
16	NA	TRBD2	TRBV27	TRBJ2-1	CASSPYGTRLVNEQFF	TGTGCCAGCAGTCCATACGGGACTAGACTTGTCAATGAGCAGTTCTTC
15	NA	TRBD2	TRBV12-3/TRBV12-4	TRBJ2-7	CASSPQAGRGYEQYF	TGTGCCAGCAGTCCTCAAGCGGGAAGAGGCTACGAGCAGTACTTC
15	NA	TRBD1	TRBV5-1	TRBJ1-5	CASSLAGQDLQPQHF	TGCGCCAGCAGCTTGGCGGGACAGGACCTTCAGCCCCAGCATTTT
14	few	TRBD1	TRBV19	TRBJ1-5	CASSIRTGGQPQHF	TGTGCCAGTAGTATACGGACAGGGGGACAGCCCCAGCATTTT
14	few	NA	TRBV6-5	TRBJ1-3	CASKGQSSGNTIYF	TGTGCCAGCAAAGGACAGTCCTCTGGAAACACCATATATTTT
14	NA	TRBD1	TRBV6-1	TRBJ2-2	CASSTTGATGELFF	TGTGCCAGCAGTACGACAGGGGCCACCGGGGAGCTGTTTTTT
12	NA	NA	TRBV20-1	TRBJ2-5	CSASEVGGTQYF	TGCAGTGCTAGTGAGGTCGGAGGGACCCAGTACTTC
11	NA	NA	TRBV19	TRBJ2-1	CATRLGREQFF	TGTGCCACGAGGCTTGGCCGTGAGCAGTTCTTC
16	NA	TRBD1	TRBV7-9	TRBJ2-5	CASSPWGTGGQETQYF	TGTGCCAGCAGCCCCTGGGGGACAGGGGGCCAAGAGACCCAGTACTTC
17	NA	TRBD1	TRBV7-9	TRBJ2-5	CASSSNRQGMRKETQYF	TGTGCCAGCAGCTCGAACAGACAGGGGATGAGAAAAGAGACCCAGTACTTC
10	few	NA	TRBV29-1	TRBJ2-1	CSVWSNEQFF	TGCAGCGTTTGGAGCAATGAGCAGTTCTTC
15	many	TRBD1	TRBV18	TRBJ1-5	CASSSGTANNQPQHF	TGTGCCAGCTCCTCCGGGACAGCCAACAATCAGCCCCAGCATTTT
13	few	TRBD1	TRBV20-1	TRBJ2-7	CSAPGQFSYEQYF	TGCAGTGCCCCGGGACAGTTTTCCTACGAGCAGTACTTC
13	many	NA	TRBV27	TRBJ1-6	CASSLSTYSPLHF	TGTGCCAGCAGTTTATCTACCTATTCACCCCTCCACTTT
17	NA	TRBD2	TRBV6-1	TRBJ2-2	CASSETRASGYTGELFF	TGTGCCAGCAGTGAAACTAGGGCTAGCGGATACACCGGGGAGCTGTTTTTT
12	few	NA	TRBV29-1	TRBJ2-7	CSVEDGLYEQYF	TGCAGCGTTGAGGACGGATTATACGAGCAGTACTTC
16	NA	NA	TRBV5-1	TRBJ1-6	CASSSGVIGPNSPLHF	TGCGCCAGCAGCTCGGGGGTAATCGGACCAAATTCACCCCTCCACTTT
18	few	TRBD1	TRBV29-1	TRBJ1-1	CSVSGTGAGNYLNTEAFF	TGCAGCGTCTCGGGGACAGGGGCCGGTAATTACTTGAACACTGAAGCTTTCTTT
16	many	TRBD2	TRBV6-2/TRBV6-3	TRBJ2-7	CASSYLRPSGAMEQYF	TGTGCCAGCAGTTATCTGAGGCCTAGCGGGGCTATGGAGCAGTACTTC
14	NA	TRBD2	TRBV20-1	TRBJ2-1	CSAESGRPYNEQFF	TGCAGTGCTGAGAGCGGGAGACCCTACAATGAGCAGTTCTTC
12	many	NA	TRBV7-9	TRBJ2-7	CASSPGEYEQYF	TGTGCCAGCAGTCCGGGGGAGTACGAGCAGTACTTC
11	few	NA	TRBV6-2/TRBV6-3	TRBJ2-7	CASSYLDEQYF	TGTGCCAGCAGTTACCTTGACGAGCAGTACTTC
13	NA	TRBD1	TRBV20-1	TRBJ2-5	CRGTGGVQETQYF	TGCAGGGGCACAGGGGGCGTCCAAGAGACCCAGTACTTC
15	once	NA	TRBV7-2	TRBJ2-1	CASSTASGPYNEQFF	TGTGCCAGCAGCACCGCGAGCGGGCCCTACAATGAGCAGTTCTTC
13	few	NA	TRBV12-5	TRBJ2-7	CASSLQEGYEQYF	TGTGCTAGTTCGCTACAGGAAGGGTACGAGCAGTACTTC
15	NA	TRBD2	TRBV4-1	TRBJ2-1	CASSQVLAGAREQFF	TGCGCCAGCAGCCAAGTACTAGCGGGAGCCAGGGAGCAGTTCTTC
13	NA	NA	TRBV4-1	TRBJ1-6	CASSQVVPSPLHF	TGCGCCAGCAGCCAAGTAGTTCCTTCACCCCTCCACTTT